The entry below gives a single TCR beta chain sequence along with its context. This sample was taken from a study of blood T cell repertoires in COVID-19. In the study overall: The United States, Italy and Spain were the sources of the acute and convalescent COVID-19 samples. T cells, B-cell-depleted T cells, or PBMCs supplied cDNA or gDNA.

Trimming removed 5 bases from V and 4 bases from J; junction bases left unmatched: 8. Per the germline V gene, CDR1 is SNHLY and CDR2 is FYNNEI. The CDR3 contains 14 residues. Authors' processing steps: Nucleated cell counts were estimated from reference gene primer amplification. Some clones are missing from TCRdb's copy, which holds only in-frame ones; the method was immunoSEQ multiplex PCR. V and J calls and clone size are given by that table; D and trimming were obtained from the DNA. Of a few hundred thousand clones listed, 82% are singletons. This rearrangement joins TRBV2 to TRBJ2-7; 7 bases line up with TRBD2. Sequenced sample: peripheral blood. This TCR came from a woman younger than 30 with acute or convalescent COVID-19. CDR3 DNA sequence: TGTGCCAGCAGTCCCGGTAGCGGGTGGTACGAGCAGTACTTC. The encoded protein is CASSPGSGWYEQYF.